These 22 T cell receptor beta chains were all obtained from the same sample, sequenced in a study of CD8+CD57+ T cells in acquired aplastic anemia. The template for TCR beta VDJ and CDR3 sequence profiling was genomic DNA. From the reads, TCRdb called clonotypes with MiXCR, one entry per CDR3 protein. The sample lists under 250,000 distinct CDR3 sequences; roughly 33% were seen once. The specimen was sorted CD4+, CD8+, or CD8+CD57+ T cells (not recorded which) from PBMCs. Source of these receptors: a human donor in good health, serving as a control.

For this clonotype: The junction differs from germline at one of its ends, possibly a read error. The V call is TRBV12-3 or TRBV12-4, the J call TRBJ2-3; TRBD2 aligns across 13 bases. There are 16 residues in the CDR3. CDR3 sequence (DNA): TGTGCCCGCAGTTCAGGACTAGCGGGAGACACAGATACGCAGTATTTT. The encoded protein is CARSSGLAGDTDTQYF.

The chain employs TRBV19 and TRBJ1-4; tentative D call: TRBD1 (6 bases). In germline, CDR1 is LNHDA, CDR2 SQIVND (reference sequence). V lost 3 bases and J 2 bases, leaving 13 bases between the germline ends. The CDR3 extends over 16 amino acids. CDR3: CASSMVGARTNEKLFF. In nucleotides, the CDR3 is TGTGCCAGTAGTATGGTGGGGGCGAGGACTAATGAAAAACTGTTTTTT.

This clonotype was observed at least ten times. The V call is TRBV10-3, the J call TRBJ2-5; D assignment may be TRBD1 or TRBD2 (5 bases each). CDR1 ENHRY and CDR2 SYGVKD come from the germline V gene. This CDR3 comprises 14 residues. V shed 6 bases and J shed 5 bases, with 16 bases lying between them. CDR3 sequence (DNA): TGTGCCATCAGCCGGGACCGCTCTGGGGAGACCCAGTACTTC. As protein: CAISRDRSGETQYF.

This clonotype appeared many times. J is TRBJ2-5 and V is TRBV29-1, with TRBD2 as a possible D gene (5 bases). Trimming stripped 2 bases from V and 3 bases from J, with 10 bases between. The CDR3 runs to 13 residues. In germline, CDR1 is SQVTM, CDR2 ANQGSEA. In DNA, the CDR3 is TGCAGCGTTGAACACGGGGTGAAAGAGACCCAGTACTTC. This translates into CSVEHGVKETQYF.

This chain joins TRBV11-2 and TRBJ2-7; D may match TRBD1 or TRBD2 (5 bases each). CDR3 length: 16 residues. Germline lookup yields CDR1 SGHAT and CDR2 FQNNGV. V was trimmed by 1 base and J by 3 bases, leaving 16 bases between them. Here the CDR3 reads CASSLVIGAGGYEQYF. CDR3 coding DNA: TGTGCCAGCAGCTTAGTTATAGGGGCAGGAGGCTACGAGCAGTACTTC.

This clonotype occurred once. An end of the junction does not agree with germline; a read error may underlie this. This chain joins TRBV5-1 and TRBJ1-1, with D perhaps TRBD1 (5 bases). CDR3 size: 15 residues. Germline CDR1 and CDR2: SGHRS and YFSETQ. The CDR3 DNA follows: TGCGCCTGCAGCCGTTACGGGGCGAAGAACACTGAAGCTTTCTTT. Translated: CACSRYGAKNTEAFF.

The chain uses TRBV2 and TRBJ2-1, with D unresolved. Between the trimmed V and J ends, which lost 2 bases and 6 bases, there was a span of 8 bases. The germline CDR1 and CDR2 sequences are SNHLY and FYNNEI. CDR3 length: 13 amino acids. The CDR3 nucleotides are TGTGCCAGCAGTGAACATGGGCCCAATGAGCAGTTCTTC. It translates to CASSEHGPNEQFF.

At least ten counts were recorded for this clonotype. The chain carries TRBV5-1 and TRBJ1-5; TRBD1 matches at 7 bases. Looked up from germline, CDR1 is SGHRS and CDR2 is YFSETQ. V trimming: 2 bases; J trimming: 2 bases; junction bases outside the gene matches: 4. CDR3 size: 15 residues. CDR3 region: CASSLQGNGNQPQHF. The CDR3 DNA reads TGCGCCAGCAGCTTACAGGGGAACGGCAATCAGCCCCAGCATTTT.

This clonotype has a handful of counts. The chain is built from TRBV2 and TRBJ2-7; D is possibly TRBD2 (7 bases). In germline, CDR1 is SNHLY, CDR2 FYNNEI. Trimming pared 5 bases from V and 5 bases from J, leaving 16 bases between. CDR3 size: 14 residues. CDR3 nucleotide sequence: TGTGCCAGCAGTTTATGGGGGGGCTCGAACGAGCAGTACTTC. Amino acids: CASSLWGGSNEQYF.

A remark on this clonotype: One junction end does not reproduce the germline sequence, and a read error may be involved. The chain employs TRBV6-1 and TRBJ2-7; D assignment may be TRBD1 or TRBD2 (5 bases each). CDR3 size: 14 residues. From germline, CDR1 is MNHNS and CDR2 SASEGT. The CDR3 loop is CATAWVGPSYEQCF. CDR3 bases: TGTGCCACCGCGTGGGTGGGACCTTCCTACGAGCAGTGCTTC.

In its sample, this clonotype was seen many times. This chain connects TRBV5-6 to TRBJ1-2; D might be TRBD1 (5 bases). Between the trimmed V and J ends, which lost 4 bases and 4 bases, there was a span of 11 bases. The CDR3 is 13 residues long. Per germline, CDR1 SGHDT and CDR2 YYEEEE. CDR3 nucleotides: TGTGCCAGCAGCCCCGGGGCCCTCTATGGCTACACCTTC. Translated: CASSPGALYGYTF.

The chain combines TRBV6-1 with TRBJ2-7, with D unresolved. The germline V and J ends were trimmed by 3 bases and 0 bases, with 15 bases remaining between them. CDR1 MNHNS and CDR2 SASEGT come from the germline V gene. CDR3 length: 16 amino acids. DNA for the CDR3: TGTGCCAGCAGTGACCACGTGGGCAGAAGCTCCTACGAGCAGTACGTC. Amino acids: CASSDHVGRSSYEQYV.

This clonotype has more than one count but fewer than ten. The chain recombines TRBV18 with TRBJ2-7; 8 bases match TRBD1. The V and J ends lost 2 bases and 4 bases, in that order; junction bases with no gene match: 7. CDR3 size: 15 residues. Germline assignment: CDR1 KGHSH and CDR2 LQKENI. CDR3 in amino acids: CASSPSGTGGYEQYF. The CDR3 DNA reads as TGTGCCAGCTCACCATCCGGGACAGGAGGGTACGAGCAGTACTTC.

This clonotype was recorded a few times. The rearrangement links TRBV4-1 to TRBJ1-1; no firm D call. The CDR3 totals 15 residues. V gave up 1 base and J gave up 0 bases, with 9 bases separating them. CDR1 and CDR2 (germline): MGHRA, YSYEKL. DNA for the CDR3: TGCGCCAGCAGCCAAGTCGGCCGTATGAACACTGAAGCTTTCTTT. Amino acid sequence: CASSQVGRMNTEAFF.

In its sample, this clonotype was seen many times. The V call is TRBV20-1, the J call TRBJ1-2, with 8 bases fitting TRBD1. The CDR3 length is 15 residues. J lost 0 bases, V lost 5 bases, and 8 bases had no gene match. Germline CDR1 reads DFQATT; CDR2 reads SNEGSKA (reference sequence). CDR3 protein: CSALDRVTSNYGYTF. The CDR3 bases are TGCAGTGCTTTGGACAGGGTCACTTCTAACTATGGCTACACCTTC.

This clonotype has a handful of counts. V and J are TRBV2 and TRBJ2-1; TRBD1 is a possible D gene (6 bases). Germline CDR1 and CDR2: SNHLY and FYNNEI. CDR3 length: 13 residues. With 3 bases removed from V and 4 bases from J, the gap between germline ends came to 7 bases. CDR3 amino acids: CASSEGAYNEQFF. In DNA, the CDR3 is TGTGCCAGCAGTGAGGGGGCGTACAATGAGCAGTTCTTC.

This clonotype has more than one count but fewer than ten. CDR3 protein: CASSQESRVSGANVLTF. The CDR3 DNA sequence: TGTGCCAGCAGCCAAGAAAGCCGGGTCTCTGGGGCCAACGTCCTGACTTTC. The V call is TRBV4-2, the J call TRBJ2-6, with D unclear. Germline V gene data show CDR1 as LGHNA and CDR2 as YNFKEQ. The CDR3 runs to 17 residues. V was trimmed by 0 bases and J by 0 bases, leaving 9 bases between them.

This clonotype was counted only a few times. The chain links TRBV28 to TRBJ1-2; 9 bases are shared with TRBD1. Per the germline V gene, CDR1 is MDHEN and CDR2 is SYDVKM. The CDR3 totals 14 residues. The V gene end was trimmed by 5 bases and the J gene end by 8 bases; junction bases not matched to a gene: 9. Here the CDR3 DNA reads TGTGCCAGCAGTCATGGGGGACAGGGTTCCGGCTACACCTTC. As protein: CASSHGGQGSGYTF.

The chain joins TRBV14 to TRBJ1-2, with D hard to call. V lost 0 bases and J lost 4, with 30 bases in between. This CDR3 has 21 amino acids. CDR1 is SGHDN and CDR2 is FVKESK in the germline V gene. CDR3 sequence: CASSQDRPQRLWRPDGYGYTF. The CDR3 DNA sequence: TGTGCCAGCAGCCAAGACCGGCCCCAGAGGCTGTGGAGGCCCGACGGCTATGGCTACACCTTC.

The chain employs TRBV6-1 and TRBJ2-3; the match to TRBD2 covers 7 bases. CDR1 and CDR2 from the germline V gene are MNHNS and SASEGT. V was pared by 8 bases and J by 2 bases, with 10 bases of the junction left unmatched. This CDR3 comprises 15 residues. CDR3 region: CASPISSGLTDTQYF. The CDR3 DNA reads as TGTGCCAGCCCTATTTCTAGCGGACTCACAGATACGCAGTATTTT.

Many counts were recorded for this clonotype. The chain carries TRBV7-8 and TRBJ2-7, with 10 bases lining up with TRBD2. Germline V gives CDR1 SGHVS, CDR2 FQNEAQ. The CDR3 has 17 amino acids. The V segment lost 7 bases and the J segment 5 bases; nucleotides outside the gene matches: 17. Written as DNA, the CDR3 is TGTGCCAGCACAGCTTATTTGGCTAGCGGGAGAGGAGACGAGCAGTACTTC. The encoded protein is CASTAYLASGRGDEQYF.

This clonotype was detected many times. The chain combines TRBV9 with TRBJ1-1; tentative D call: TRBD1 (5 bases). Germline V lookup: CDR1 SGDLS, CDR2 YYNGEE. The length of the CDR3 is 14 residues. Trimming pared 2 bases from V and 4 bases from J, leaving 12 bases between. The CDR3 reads CASSVTGLTTEAFF. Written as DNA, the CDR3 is TGTGCCAGCAGCGTTACAGGCTTAACCACTGAAGCTTTCTTT. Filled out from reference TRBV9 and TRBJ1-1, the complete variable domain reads DSGVTQTPKHLITATGQRVTLRCSPRSGDLSVYWYQQSLDQGLQFLIQYYNGEERAKGNILERFSAQQFPDLHSELNLSSLELGDSALYFCASSVTGLTTEAFFGQGTRLTVV.